This TCR beta chain appears in the sequencing data of a study of OX40 agonist ivuxolimab in advanced cancers. Study details: Three partial responders included one hepatocellular carcinoma patient and two cutaneous melanoma patients.

Looked up from germline, CDR1 is MNHEY and CDR2 is SMNVEV (reference sequence). V gave up 6 bases and J gave up 0 bases, with 12 bases separating them. The CDR3 covers 16 residues. Drawing of blood for sampling happened at baseline, at cycle 4 day 1, and at cycle 7 day 1. The method was immunoSEQ multiplex PCR; TCRdb's version includes in-frame clones alone and lacks a portion of them. The sample has some 54,000 clones; over 75% are singletons. To note about this clone: Its antigen is not known.

Points from the study as a whole: Still undetermined is the antigen specificity of the expanded peripheral T cells. Clones of CD4+ and CD8+ blood T cells grew by week 6 at doses of 0.1 to 3.0 mg/kg.

The TCR was taken from an adult with an advanced solid tumor such as melanoma, head and neck, liver or kidney cancer. Sequenced here: CD4+ or CD8+ T cells sorted from blood, sampled in a trial of the OX40 agonist ivuxolimab. V usage is TRBV27 and J usage is TRBJ1-6; tentatively, D is TRBD1 (6 bases). The CDR3 DNA sequence: TGTGCCAGCAGCCGTGGACAGAGCTCCTATAATTCACCCCTCCACTTT. Its translation: CASSRGQSSYNSPLHF.